The sequence of this T cell receptor beta chain was determined in a study of Ad26.COV2.S vaccination and SARS-CoV-2 variants. Study-wide findings and caveats: The placebo group had lower spike-specific TCR breadth than the vaccine recipients did. Placebo recipients and vaccine recipients were similar in non-spike TCR breadth. The breadth of spike-specific CD8+ and CD4+ T cell responses after vaccination was reportedly substantial.

This CDR3 has 17 amino acids. The J segment lost 1 base and the V segment lost 5 bases, leaving 8 bases of the junction unmatched. CDR1 and CDR2 from the germline V gene are LGHNT and FRNRAP. With regard to this clone: Its antigen is unknown.

As for treatment: 19 received Ad26.COV2.S at low or high dose, single or two shots; roughly 5 received placebo; per-sample allocation not given. Sampling took place 63 days after the first vaccine or placebo injection. The protocol was immunoSEQ multiplex PCR, while the TCRdb copy is restricted to in-frame clones and leaves out a portion. The repertoire holds around 450,000 clones, with about 91% as singletons. The genes are TRBV12-5 and TRBJ1-5; the match to TRBD1 covers 10 bases. Specimen: peripheral blood, collected in a trial of Ad26.COV2.S vaccine versus placebo. The sequence was obtained from a person aged 18-65 years who received the Ad26.COV2.S COVID-19 vaccine or a placebo. The CDR3 protein is CASGVNSDRGSNQPQHF. The CDR3 nucleotides are TGTGCTAGTGGTGTTAACTCGGACAGGGGGAGCAATCAGCCCCAGCATTTT.